This T cell receptor beta chain was sequenced during a study of cytomegalovirus exposure and HLA in healthy donors. The PCR had 60 Vbeta and 13 Jbeta primers. Sequenced by immunoSEQ multiplex PCR; TCRdb stores in-frame clones only, minus some. Its clone listing holds 100,000 to 150,000 clones. Unmatched junction bases numbered 11, after V lost 8 bases and J lost 7 bases. CDR1 is MNHNY and CDR2 is SVGAGI in the germline V gene (reference sequence). This CDR3 region has 14 residues. To note about this clone: Its target is not known.

Study findings and constraints: A few CMV-associated chains were confirmed in vitro to be specific for CMV antigens. TCR beta V- and J-gene trimming, according to a later analysis, was linked to a missense DCLRE1C variant. A previous analysis found most TCR beta V segments productive roughly 87% or roughly 30% of the time.

Source material: PBMCs. This TCR was recovered from a man between 18 and 29 years old in good health and CMV-seronegative. The rearrangement joins TRBV6-6 to TRBJ1-5; 7 positions agree with TRBD1. CDR3 sequence reads: CASALEGARQPQHF. In nucleotides, the CDR3 is TGTGCCAGCGCCCTGGAGGGGGCGCGACAGCCCCAGCATTTT.